The 13 T cell receptor beta chains listed next were all sequenced from one sample in a study of cytomegalovirus exposure and HLA in healthy donors. This PCR relied on a set of 60 Vbeta primers and 13 Jbeta primers. Clones were sequenced by immunoSEQ multiplex PCR, and TCRdb holds only the in-frame ones, with some missing. Of over 120,000 clones listed, roughly four fifths were seen once; the top ten hold about 1.4%. The specimen sequenced was PBMCs. These receptors came from a man younger than 45 in good health and CMV-seropositive.

This chain links TRBV2 with TRBJ2-5; 8 positions agree with TRBD2. The CDR3 is made up of 15 amino acids. With 0 bases clipped from V and 4 bases from J, the junction kept 4 bases outside the gene matches. The germline CDR1 and CDR2 sequences are SNHLY and FYNNEI. The CDR3, as DNA: TGTGCCAGCAGTGAAGCCCTAGCGGGCATAGAGACCCAGTACTTC. Protein product: CASSEALAGIETQYF. The full variable domain, completed using reference TRBV2 and TRBJ2-5, is EPEVTQTPSHQVTQMGQEVILRCVPISNHLYFYWYRQILGQKVEFLVSFYNNEISEKSEIFDDQFSVERPDGSNFTLKIRSTKLEDSAMYFCASSEALAGIETQYFGPGTRLLVL.

This clone appeared once. CDR3 sequence: CATARGVAGGTDTQYF. The CDR3 DNA reads as TGTGCCACAGCACGGGGGGTAGCGGGGGGTACAGATACGCAGTATTTT. The chain recombines TRBV2 with TRBJ2-3; 10 bases are a match to TRBD2. The V gene's germline CDR1 is SNHLY and CDR2 FYNNEI. J gave up 3 bases and V 10 bases, and 13 bases lay outside the gene matches. The CDR3 is 16 residues long.

V and J are TRBV30 and TRBJ2-3; 13 bases agree with TRBD2. Germline V gene data show CDR1 as GTSNPN and CDR2 as SVGIG (reference sequence). Trimming removed 8 bases from V and 4 bases from J; junction bases left unmatched: 15. The CDR3 sequence is 17 residues long. The CDR3: CARSSGLAGRVADTQYF. Here the CDR3 DNA reads TGTGCCCGTTCGTCGGGACTAGCGGGAAGGGTTGCAGATACGCAGTATTTT.

This clone was observed a single time. The chain carries TRBV19 and TRBJ2-3; 9 bases are shared with TRBD2. Germline V CDR1 and CDR2: LNHDA, SQIVND (reference sequence). The J segment lost 3 bases and the V segment lost 6 bases, leaving 10 bases of the junction unmatched. CDR3 length equals 16 residues. CDR3 bases: TGTGCCAGTAGCCTCTTTCTAGCGGGGAGTACAGATACGCAGTATTTT. It translates to CASSLFLAGSTDTQYF.

The V and J genes are TRBV6-1 and TRBJ1-5, with 8 bases aligning to TRBD1. The CDR3 consists of 15 residues. The V segment lost 4 bases and the J segment 2 bases; nucleotides outside the gene matches: 4. Germline V gene sequence: CDR1 MNHNS, CDR2 SASEGT. The CDR3 spells CASSGRGLGNQPQHF. CDR3 in DNA: TGTGCCAGCAGTGGCAGGGGGCTTGGCAATCAGCCCCAGCATTTT.

This rearrangement joins TRBV7-9 to TRBJ2-1; D is ambiguous. Germline V gene data show CDR1 as SEHNR and CDR2 as FQNEAQ (reference sequence). V lost 1 base and J 0 bases, leaving 10 bases between the germline ends. This CDR3 comprises 16 residues. As DNA, the CDR3 is TGTGCCAGCAGCTTAGTATTTATGAGCTCCTACAATGAGCAGTTCTTC. Protein sequence: CASSLVFMSSYNEQFF.

The V call is TRBV5-1, the J call TRBJ2-7, with 8 bases identical to TRBD1. Germline values: CDR1 SGHRS, CDR2 YFSETQ. Trimming removed 4 bases from V and 6 bases from J; junction bases left unmatched: 12. CDR3 length equals 15 residues. Here the CDR3 DNA reads TGCGCCAGCAGCCCAGGGGGAGCCGGGACAGGCGAGCAGTACTTC. Its translation: CASSPGGAGTGEQYF. Variable domain in full (rest from reference TRBV5-1 and TRBJ2-7): KAGVTQTPRYLIKTRGQQVTLSCSPISGHRSVSWYQQTPGQGLQFLFEYFSETQRNKGNFPGRFSGRQFSNSRSEMNVSTLELGDSALYLCASSPGGAGTGEQYFGPGTRLTVT.

The V call is TRBV28, the J call TRBJ2-7; 7 bases agree with TRBD2. The germline CDR1 and CDR2 sequences are MDHEN and SYDVKM. This CDR3 region has 14 residues. V shed 6 bases and J 3 bases; nucleotides not matched to a gene: 8. The CDR3 coding sequence is TGTGCCAGCAGCCGCCGGGGAGGGTTCTACGAGCAGTACTTC. The encoded protein is CASSRRGGFYEQYF.

V usage is TRBV9 and J usage is TRBJ2-3; no firm D call. Germline V CDR1 and CDR2: SGDLS, YYNGEE. This CDR3 spans 13 amino acids. Trimming stripped 0 bases from V and 5 bases from J, with 7 bases between. In nucleotides, the CDR3 is TGTGCCAGCAGCGTAGCTACGAGAGATACGCAGTATTTT. Translating gives CASSVATRDTQYF.

The gene calls are TRBV19 and TRBJ1-3; 9 bases line up with TRBD1. The CDR3 length is 19 residues. Looked up from germline, CDR1 is LNHDA and CDR2 is SQIVND (reference sequence). V shed 6 bases, J shed 3 bases, and the junction held 18 bases outside the gene matches. The CDR3 nucleotides are TGTGCCAGTAGCGAATCTGGGACAGGGCTTTGGGTGAATGGAAACACCATATATTTT. Translation gives CASSESGTGLWVNGNTIYF.

This clone was seen once. V gene TRBV18 combines with J gene TRBJ1-1; TRBD1 might be the D (6 bases). This CDR3 is 20 amino acids long. V gave up 1 base and J gave up 5 bases, with 29 bases separating them. Germline-derived CDR1 and CDR2 are KGHSH and LQKENI. The CDR3 DNA follows: TGTGCCAGCTCACCACTAGGGACGGGAAAGATAACTGTAAGGGGGACTGAAGCTTTCTTT. This gives the protein CASSPLGTGKITVRGTEAFF.

This clone was counted between two and nine times. This chain joins TRBV10-2 and TRBJ2-7; D not certain. V dropped 11 bases and J dropped 2 bases, with 13 bases sitting between them. CDR1 is WSHSY, CDR2 SAAADI, per germline. The CDR3 totals 12 residues. Written as DNA, the CDR3 is TGCGCCTCCCGAGGCTCTACCTACGAGCAGTACTTC. It translates to CASRGSTYEQYF.

CDR3 nucleotides: TGTGCCACCCGGGACAGGGGAGCTGGAAACACCATATATTTT. This gives the protein CATRDRGAGNTIYF. The chain couples TRBV19 to TRBJ1-3; TRBD1 agrees at 10 bases. This CDR3 contains 14 residues. From germline, CDR1 is LNHDA and CDR2 SQIVND (reference sequence). Losses at the gene ends were 10 bases for V and 2 bases for J; bases not matched to a gene: 5.